This TCR beta chain was profiled in a study of T cells in women clearing cervical HPV infection. For the study at large: For cases, blood was sampled a median about 160 days after lesion detection, interquartile range about 90 to 230 days.

TCR beta CDR3 amplified by multiplex PCR from approximately 1,300 ng genomic DNA. Measured with immunoSEQ multiplex PCR; TCRdb has only the in-frame clones, and not every one. Listed are about 37,000 clones; 1.6% falls within the top ten. For this clone: Read data end 3 residues before the CDR3 end; the end is taken from the germline J gene.

Germline trimming cut 4 bases from V and 5 bases from J; bases unmatched to any gene: 11. Germline V gives CDR1 GTSNPN, CDR2 SVGIG (reference sequence). The CDR3 contains 15 residues. The source material was blood buffy coat. V is TRBV30 and J is TRBJ2-3, with 8 bases identical to TRBD2. The source of this sequence is a woman between 18 and 75 years old with a cervical HPV16 infection that either progressed to CIN3+ or cleared (not recorded which). Partial CDR3 DNA: TGTGCCTGGACCGAACGCGGGCTAGCGGGAGATACG. Protein product: CAWTERGLAGDT. In full, the CDR3 is CAWTERGLAGDTQYF.